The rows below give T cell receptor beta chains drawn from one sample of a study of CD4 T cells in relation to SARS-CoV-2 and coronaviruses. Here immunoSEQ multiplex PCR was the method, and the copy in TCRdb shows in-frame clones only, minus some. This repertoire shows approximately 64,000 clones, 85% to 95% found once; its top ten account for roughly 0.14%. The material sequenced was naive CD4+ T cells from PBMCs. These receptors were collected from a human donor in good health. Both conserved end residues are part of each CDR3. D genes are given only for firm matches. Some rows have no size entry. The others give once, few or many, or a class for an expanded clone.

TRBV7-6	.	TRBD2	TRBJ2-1	TGTGCCAGCAGCCTAAGACTAGCGGCCTACAATGAGCAGTTCTTC	CASSLRLAAYNEQFF
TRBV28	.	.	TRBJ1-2	TGTGCCAGCAGCTCCCCAGGGGCTACATATGGCTACACCTTC	CASSSPGATYGYTF
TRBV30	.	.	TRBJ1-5	TGTGCCTGGAGCGGCCGCAATCAGCCCCAGCATTTT	CAWSGRNQPQHF
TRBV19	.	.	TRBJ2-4	TGTGCCAGTAGTATAGGAGACACCCTAGCCAAAAACATTCAGTACTTC	CASSIGDTLAKNIQYF
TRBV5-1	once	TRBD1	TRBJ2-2	TGCGCCAGCAGCCTGGACGGGACAGGGACCGGCCCCGGGGAGCTGTTTTTT	CASSLDGTGTGPGELFF
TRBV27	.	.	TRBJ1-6	TGTGCCAGCAGTTTAGTATCGGACAGCCGGGGTTCACCCCTCCACTTT	CASSLVSDSRGSPLHF
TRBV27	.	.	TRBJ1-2	TGTGCCAGCAGTTACCGCCCCACGAGAGGCTATGGCTACACCTTC	CASSYRPTRGYGYTF
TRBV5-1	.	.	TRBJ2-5	TGCGCCAGCAGCGGGGGACTCAACGAAAAGACCCAGTACTTC	CASSGGLNEKTQYF
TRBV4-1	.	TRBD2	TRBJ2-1	TGCGCCAGCAGCTACGGACTAGTAGCGGGAGGGCGTAATGAGCAGTTCTTC	CASSYGLVAGGRNEQFF
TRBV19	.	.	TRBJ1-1	TGTGCCAGTAGTCACCTAAAAGGTACAGGGACTGAAGTTTTCTTT	CASSHLKGTGTEVFF
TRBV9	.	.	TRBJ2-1	TGTGCCAGCAGCGTAGATCCTGGGAATGAGCAGTTCTTC	CASSVDPGNEQFF
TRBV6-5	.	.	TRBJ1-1	TGTGCCAGCCTCCCCGGGCCCGGGGGGGCTGAAGCTTTCTTT	CASLPGPGGAEAFF
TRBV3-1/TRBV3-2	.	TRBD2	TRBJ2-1	TGTGCCAGCAGCCAAGTTAGCGGGGGCAACAACAATGAGCAGTTCTTC	CASSQVSGGNNNEQFF
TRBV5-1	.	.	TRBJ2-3	TGCGCCAGCAGCTTTAGCCGATCTAGCACAGATACGCAGTATTTT	CASSFSRSSTDTQYF
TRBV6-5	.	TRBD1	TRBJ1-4	TGTGCCAGCAGGGCGGACAGGGTGGGTGAAAAACTGTTTTTT	CASRADRVGEKLFF
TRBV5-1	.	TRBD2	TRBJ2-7	TGCGCCAGCAGCTTGACTAGCGGGAGGGCCCCCGAGCAGTACTTC	CASSLTSGRAPEQYF
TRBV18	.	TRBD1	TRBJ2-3	TGTGCCAGCTCGTCCACAGGGGACGATACGCAGTATTTT	CASSSTGDDTQYF
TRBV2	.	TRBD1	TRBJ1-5	TGTGCCAGCAGGACGAACAGGGGTAGCAATCAGCCCCAGCATTTT	CASRTNRGSNQPQHF
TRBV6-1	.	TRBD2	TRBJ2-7	TGTGCCAGCAGTGATGAAGGGCGGGAGAGGCCCTACGAGCAGTACTTC	CASSDEGRERPYEQYF
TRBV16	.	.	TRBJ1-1	TGTGCCAGCAGCCCGAAAGCTGGGGGAGCTTTCTTT	CASSPKAGGAFF
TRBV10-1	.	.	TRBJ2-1	TGCGCCAGCAGTGGCGGTAACAATGAGCAGTTCTTC	CASSGGNNEQFF
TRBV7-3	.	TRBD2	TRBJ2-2	TGTGCCAGCAGCCTGACTAGCGGGGGGAACACCGGGGAGCTGTTTTTT	CASSLTSGGNTGELFF
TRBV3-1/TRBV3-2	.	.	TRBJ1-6	TGTGCCAGCAGTTCCGGACAGATAGAATATTCACCCCTCCACTTT	CASSSGQIEYSPLHF